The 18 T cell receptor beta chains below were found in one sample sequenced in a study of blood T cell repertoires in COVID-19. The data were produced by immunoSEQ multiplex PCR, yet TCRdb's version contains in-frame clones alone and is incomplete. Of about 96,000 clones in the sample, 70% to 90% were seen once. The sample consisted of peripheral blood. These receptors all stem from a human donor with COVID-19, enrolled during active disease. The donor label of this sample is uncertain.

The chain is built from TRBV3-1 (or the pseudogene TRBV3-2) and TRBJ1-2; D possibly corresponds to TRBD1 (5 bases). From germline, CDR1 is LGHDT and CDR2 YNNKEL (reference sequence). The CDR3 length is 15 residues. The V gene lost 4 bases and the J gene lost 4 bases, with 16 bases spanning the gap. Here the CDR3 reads CASSPGEEGLYGYTF. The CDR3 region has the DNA TGTGCCAGCAGCCCCGGGGAGGAGGGGCTCTATGGCTACACCTTC.

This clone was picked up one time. CDR3 amino acids: CAIRGGGWQTDTQYF. The CDR3 DNA follows: TGTGCCATCCGCGGCGGAGGGTGGCAAACAGATACGCAGTATTTT. This sequence joins TRBV27 and TRBJ2-3, with D possibly TRBD2 on 6 matching bases. The CDR3 runs 15 residues. Per germline, CDR1 MNHEY and CDR2 SMNVEV (reference sequence). Trimming removed 10 bases at V and 3 bases at J, with 20 bases between.

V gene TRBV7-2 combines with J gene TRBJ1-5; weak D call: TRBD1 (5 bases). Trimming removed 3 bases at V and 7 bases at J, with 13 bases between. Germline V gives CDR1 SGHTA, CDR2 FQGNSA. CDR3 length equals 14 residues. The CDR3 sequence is CASSFGPEGQPQHF. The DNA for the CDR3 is TGTGCCAGCAGCTTCGGGCCGGAGGGGCAGCCCCAGCATTTT.

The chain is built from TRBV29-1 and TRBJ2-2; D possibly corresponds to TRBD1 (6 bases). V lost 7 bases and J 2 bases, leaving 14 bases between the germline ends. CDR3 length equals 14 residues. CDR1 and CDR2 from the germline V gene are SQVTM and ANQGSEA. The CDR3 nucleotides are TGCAGCGGCACCGGGACACCAAACACCGGGGAGCTGTTTTTT. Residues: CSGTGTPNTGELFF.

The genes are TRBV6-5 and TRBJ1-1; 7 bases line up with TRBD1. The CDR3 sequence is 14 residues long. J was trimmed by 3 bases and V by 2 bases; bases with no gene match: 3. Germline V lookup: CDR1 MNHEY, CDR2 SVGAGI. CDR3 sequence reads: CASSYQGDDTEAFF. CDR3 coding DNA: TGTGCCAGCAGTTACCAGGGGGATGACACTGAAGCTTTCTTT.

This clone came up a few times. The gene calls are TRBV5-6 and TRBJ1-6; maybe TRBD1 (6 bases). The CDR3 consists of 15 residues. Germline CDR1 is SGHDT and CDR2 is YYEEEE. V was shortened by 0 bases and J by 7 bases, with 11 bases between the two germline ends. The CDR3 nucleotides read TGTGCCAGCAGCTTGGGAGGACAGATGAATTCACCCCTCCACTTT. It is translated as CASSLGGQMNSPLHF.

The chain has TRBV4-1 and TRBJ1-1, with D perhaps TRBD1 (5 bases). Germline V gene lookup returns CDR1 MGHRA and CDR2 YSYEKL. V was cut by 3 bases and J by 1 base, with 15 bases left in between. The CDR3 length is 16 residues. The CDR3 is CASSQFAGGENTEAFF. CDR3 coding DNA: TGCGCCAGCAGCCAGTTTGCGGGGGGGGAGAACACTGAAGCTTTCTTT.

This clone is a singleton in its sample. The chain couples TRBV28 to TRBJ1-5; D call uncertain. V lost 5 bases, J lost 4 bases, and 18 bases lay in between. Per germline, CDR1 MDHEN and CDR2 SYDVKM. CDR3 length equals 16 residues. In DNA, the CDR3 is TGTGCCAGCAGTGATGATCCCATTTTCAGAAATCAGCCCCAGCATTTT. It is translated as CASSDDPIFRNQPQHF.

The CDR3 loop is CASSYSGTGGYGYTF. DNA of the CDR3: TGTGCCAGCAGTTACTCAGGGACAGGGGGCTATGGCTACACCTTC. The chain links TRBV6-5 to TRBJ1-2, with 11 bases aligning to TRBD1. Germline CDR1 and CDR2: MNHEY and SVGAGI. The CDR3 contains 15 residues. J gave up 4 bases and V 0 bases, and 1 base lay outside the gene matches.

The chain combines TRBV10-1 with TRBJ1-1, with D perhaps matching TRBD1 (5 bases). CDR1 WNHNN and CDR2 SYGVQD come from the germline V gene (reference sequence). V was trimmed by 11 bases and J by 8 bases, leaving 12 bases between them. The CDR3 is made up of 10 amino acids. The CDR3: CAGPRTEAFF. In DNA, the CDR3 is TGCGCCGGACCCAGGACAGAAGCTTTCTTT.

The CDR3 DNA sequence: TGTGCCAGCAGTTACGGGGGGGCTTGGCAGCCCCAGCATTTT. Its protein product is CASSYGGAWQPQHF. The V call is TRBV6-6, the J call TRBJ1-5; weak D call: TRBD1 (6 bases). The CDR3 spans 14 residues. With 2 bases removed from V and 7 bases from J, the gap between germline ends came to 12 bases. CDR1 and CDR2 from the germline V gene are MNHNY and SVGAGI (reference sequence).

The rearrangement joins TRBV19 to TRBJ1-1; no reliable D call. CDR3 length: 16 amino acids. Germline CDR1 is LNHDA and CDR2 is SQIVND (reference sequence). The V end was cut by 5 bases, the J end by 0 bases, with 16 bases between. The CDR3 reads CASSPAREMLNTEAFF. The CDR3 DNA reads TGTGCCAGTAGTCCCGCTCGGGAAATGTTGAACACTGAAGCTTTCTTT.

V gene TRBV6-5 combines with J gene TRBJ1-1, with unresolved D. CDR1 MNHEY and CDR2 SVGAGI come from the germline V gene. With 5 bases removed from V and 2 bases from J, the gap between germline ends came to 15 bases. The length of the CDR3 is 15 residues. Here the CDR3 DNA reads TGTGCCAGCAGTCCAAACGGGTTTTTCAACACTGAAGCTTTCTTT. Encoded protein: CASSPNGFFNTEAFF.

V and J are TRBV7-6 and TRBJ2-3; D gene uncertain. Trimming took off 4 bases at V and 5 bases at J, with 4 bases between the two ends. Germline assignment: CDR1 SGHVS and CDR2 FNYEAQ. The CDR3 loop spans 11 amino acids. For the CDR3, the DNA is TGTGCCAGCAGCTCCAAAGATACGCAGTATTTT. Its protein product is CASSSKDTQYF.

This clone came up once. CDR3 in DNA: TGTGCCAGCAGTTACGATAGAAGGAACACTGAAGCTTTCTTT. It encodes CASSYDRRNTEAFF. The chain employs TRBV6-5 and TRBJ1-1; D is uncertain. Germline V gives CDR1 MNHEY, CDR2 SVGAGI. The V end was cut by 2 bases, the J end by 1 base, with 8 bases between. The CDR3 is 14 amino acids.

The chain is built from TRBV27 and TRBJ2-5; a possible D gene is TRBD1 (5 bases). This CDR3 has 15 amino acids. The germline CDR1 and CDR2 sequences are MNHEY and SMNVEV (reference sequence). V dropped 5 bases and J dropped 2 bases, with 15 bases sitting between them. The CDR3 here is CASSTNSGSQETQYF. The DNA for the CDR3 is TGTGCCAGCAGTACAAATTCAGGGTCTCAAGAGACCCAGTACTTC.

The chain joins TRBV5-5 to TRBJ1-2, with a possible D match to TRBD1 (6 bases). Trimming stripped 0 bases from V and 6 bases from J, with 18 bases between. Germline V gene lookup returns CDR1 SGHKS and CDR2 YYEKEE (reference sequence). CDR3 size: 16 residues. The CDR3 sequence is CASSLGPPQGGNGYTF. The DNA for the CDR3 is TGTGCCAGCAGCTTGGGCCCCCCACAGGGTGGTAATGGCTACACCTTC.

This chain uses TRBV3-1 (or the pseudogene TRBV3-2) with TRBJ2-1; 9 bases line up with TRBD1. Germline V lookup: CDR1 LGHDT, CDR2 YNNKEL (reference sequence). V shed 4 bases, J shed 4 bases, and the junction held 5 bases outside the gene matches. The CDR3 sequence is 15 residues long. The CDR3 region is CASSRGTGPYNEQFF. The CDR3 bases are TGTGCCAGCAGCCGAGGGACAGGGCCGTACAATGAGCAGTTCTTC.